This passage covers 22 T cell receptor beta chains from one sample sequenced in a study of T cell clonality in common variable immunodeficiency. The protocol was immunoSEQ multiplex PCR, while the TCRdb copy is restricted to in-frame clones and leaves out a portion. Recorded here are 25,000 to 35,000 clones, none singletons. Source material: peripheral blood mononuclear cells. Receptor source: a person aged 18 to 70 in good health.

Ten or more counts support this clone. Read coverage stops 3 residues before the CDR3 terminus; the germline J gene supplies the remainder. This chain uses TRBV20-1 with TRBJ1-6; D is unresolved. V dropped 2 bases and J dropped 8 bases, with 7 bases sitting between them. The length of the CDR3 is 12 residues. In germline, CDR1 is DFQATT, CDR2 SNEGSKA (reference sequence). Partial CDR3 DNA: TGCAGTGCTAGATCCGTCGATTCACCC. Protein product: CSARSVDSP. The entire CDR3 protein is CSARSVDSPLHF.

This clone was counted at least ten times. The read ends 3 residues before the CDR3 terminus; that terminus is restored from the germline J gene. The gene calls are TRBV5-1 and TRBJ2-6; 7 nucleotides agree with TRBD1. This CDR3 has 14 amino acids. V lost 3 bases and J lost 11; bases outside the gene matches: 8. Germline CDR1 is SGHRS and CDR2 is YFSETQ. CDR3 DNA (partial): TGCGCCAGCAGCTGGGACAGAGGGGTTGACGTC. Its protein product is CASSWDRGVDV. The entire CDR3 is CASSWDRGVDVLTF. Together with reference TRBV5-1 and TRBJ2-6, the CDR3 gives the full variable domain: KAGVTQTPRYLIKTRGQQVTLSCSPISGHRSVSWYQQTPGQGLQFLFEYFSETQRNKGNFPGRFSGRQFSNSRSEMNVSTLELGDSALYLCASSWDRGVDVLTFGAGSRLTVL.

This clone occurred many times. The read terminates 3 residues before the CDR3 end, so the remaining end is supplied by the germline J gene. This chain links TRBV2 with TRBJ1-2, with D possibly being TRBD1 (5 bases). The CDR3 has 14 amino acids. The V gene's germline CDR1 is SNHLY and CDR2 FYNNEI. V lost 3 bases and J lost 4, with 12 bases in between. CDR3 sequence: CASSDQGAIYGYTF. Incomplete CDR3 DNA: TGTGCCAGCAGTGACCAGGGTGCCATCTATGGC.

This clone came up many times. Sequencing ends 3 residues short of the CDR3 end; the germline J gene provides the rest. The chain joins TRBV11-3 to TRBJ2-3; 7 bases line up with TRBD1. The CDR3 totals 13 residues. CDR1 is SGHNT and CDR2 is YENEEA in the germline V gene. The J segment lost 5 bases and the V segment lost 6 bases, leaving 5 bases of the junction unmatched. The DNA read from the CDR3 is TGTGCCAGCAGTTCAACAGGGGTAGATACG. It specifies CASSSTGVDT. The entire CDR3 reads CASSSTGVDTQYF.

By frequency in the sample, this clone is medium-sized (0.01 to 0.1%). With the read ending 3 residues before the CDR3 end, the germline J gene is used to fill in that end. This rearrangement joins TRBV6-1 to TRBJ2-7; the D gene is possibly TRBD2 (5 bases). The V gene's germline CDR1 is MNHNS and CDR2 SASEGT. The CDR3 sequence is 14 residues long. V lost 4 bases, J lost 2 bases, and 12 bases lay in between. This CDR3 reads CASSVAPSPYEQYF. The sequenced CDR3 bases are TGTGCCAGCAGTGTAGCGCCTAGTCCCTACGAG.

This clone was observed many times. The read ends 3 residues early relative to the CDR3; the germline J gene fills the gap. The V gene is TRBV19, the J gene TRBJ2-1, with D perhaps matching TRBD1 or TRBD2 (5 bases each). CDR1 and CDR2 from the germline V gene are LNHDA and SQIVND (reference sequence). There are 16 residues in the CDR3. The V and J ends lost 1 base and 0 bases respectively, with 10 bases between them. The sequenced CDR3 bases are TGTGCCAGTAGTATAGGAGGGGTAAGCTCCTACAATGAG. This codes for CASSIGGVSSYNE. The whole CDR3 protein reads CASSIGGVSSYNEQFF.

This clone was detected a few times. Coverage ceases 3 residues before the CDR3 finishes, and the germline J gene fills in the end. The chain couples TRBV30 to TRBJ1-2; D is unclear. In germline, CDR1 is GTSNPN, CDR2 SVGIG (reference sequence). The CDR3 runs to 13 residues. Partial CDR3 DNA: TGTGCCTGGAGTGTTTTGCGGGATGTCGAC. The encoded protein is CAWSVLRDVD. The whole CDR3 is CAWSVLRDVDYTF.

This clone was counted many times. With the read ending 3 residues before the CDR3 end, the germline J gene is used to fill in that end. V and J are TRBV2 and TRBJ1-5; the D gene is possibly TRBD1 (5 bases). Germline loops: CDR1 SNHLY, CDR2 FYNNEI. Trimming removed 3 bases at V and 5 bases at J, with 11 bases between. The CDR3 covers 14 residues. The covered CDR3 bases are TGTGCCAGCAGTGAGCAGGGTTTGGATCAGCCC. Translating gives CASSEQGLDQP. The entire CDR3 is CASSEQGLDQPQHF.

This clone has ten or more counts. The CDR3 DNA, read in part, is TGCGCCAGCAATTCAGGACAGGGGCACACAGATACG. This sequence encodes CASNSGQGHTDT. Given in full, the CDR3 is CASNSGQGHTDTQYF. The chain combines TRBV5-1 with TRBJ2-3; TRBD1 agrees at 9 bases. Sequencing ends 3 residues short of the CDR3 end; the germline J gene provides the rest. V shed 6 bases and J 2 bases; nucleotides not matched to a gene: 7. The CDR3 covers 15 residues. Germline CDR1 reads SGHRS; CDR2 reads YFSETQ.

This clone occurred many times. The CDR3 goes on 3 residues after the read ends, and that part is filled in from the germline J gene. This sequence joins TRBV7-9 and TRBJ2-5; 8 nucleotides align to TRBD1. Germline V CDR1 and CDR2: SEHNR, FQNEAQ (reference sequence). V lost 5 bases, J lost 5 bases, and 4 bases stayed unmatched. The CDR3 is 13 amino acids. CDR3 DNA (partial): TGTGCCAGCAGCATGACAGGGGTGGAGACC. Translated: CASSMTGVET. The complete CDR3 protein is CASSMTGVETQYF.

This clone was seen a handful of times. The read ends 3 residues shy of where the CDR3 ends; the end is completed using the germline J gene. The chain carries TRBV18 and TRBJ2-7; no clear D gene. This CDR3 contains 14 residues. The V end was cut by 6 bases, the J end by 2 bases, with 14 bases between. The germline gives CDR1 KGHSH, CDR2 LQKENI. CDR3 sequence reads: CASSRGSQTYEQYF. The part of the CDR3 DNA that was read is TGTGCCAGCTCTCGAGGCTCCCAAACCTACGAG.

The sample holds many counts of this clone. With the read ending 3 residues before the CDR3 end, the germline J gene is used to fill in that end. This sequence joins TRBV7-2 and TRBJ1-5; no clear D. CDR3 length: 12 residues. Germline CDR1 reads SGHTA; CDR2 reads FQGNSA. The V gene lost 3 bases and the J gene lost 4 bases, with 4 bases spanning the gap. This CDR3 is CASSFSNQPQHF. The part of the CDR3 DNA that was read is TGTGCCAGCAGCTTCTCGAATCAGCCC.

This clone was counted between two and nine times. The CDR3 extends 3 residues past the end of the read, so its final part is completed from the germline J gene. The V call is TRBV7-6, the J call TRBJ2-1; maybe TRBD2 (6 bases). CDR1 and CDR2 from the germline V gene are SGHVS and FNYEAQ. The CDR3 extends over 16 amino acids. V dropped 0 bases and J dropped 6 bases, with 15 bases sitting between them. CDR3 residues: CASSLAQGGASNEQFF. The CDR3 bases that were read are TGTGCCAGCAGCTTAGCGCAGGGCGGGGCCAGCAATGAG.

This clone showed up many times. The observed sequence ends 3 residues before the CDR3 terminus, with the missing tail filled in from the germline J gene. The genes are TRBV19 and TRBJ2-7; TRBD1 might be the D (7 bases). V lost 5 bases, J lost 4 bases, and 15 bases lay in between. CDR1 and CDR2 (germline): LNHDA, SQIVND (reference sequence). This CDR3 comprises 14 residues. The part of the CDR3 DNA that was read is TGTGCCAGTAGTCCCCGACAGGGAGGTTACGAG. Translation: CASSPRQGGYE. The CDR3 as a whole reads CASSPRQGGYEQYF.

In this sample, this clone turned up many times. The CDR3 end is not reached by the read, which stops 3 residues before it; the germline J gene fills it in. The chain recombines TRBV11-3 with TRBJ1-1; D gene uncertain. With 3 bases removed from V and 1 base from J, the gap between germline ends came to 12 bases. CDR3 length: 15 amino acids. CDR1 and CDR2 from the germline V gene are SGHNT and YENEEA. CDR3 DNA, as far as it was read: TGTGCCAGCAGCTTCCTCCGGGGAGCGAACACTGAA. This encodes CASSFLRGANTE. The CDR3 as a whole reads CASSFLRGANTEAFF.

This clone was counted ten times or more. The read gets to within 3 residues of the CDR3 end, and the germline J gene fills in the rest. The chain links TRBV5-1 to TRBJ1-1; D not resolved. The germline CDR1 and CDR2 sequences are SGHRS and YFSETQ. The V gene lost 0 bases and the J gene lost 1 base, with 10 bases spanning the gap. CDR3 length: 15 amino acids. CDR3 protein: CASSLEGVTNTEAFF. The part of the CDR3 DNA that was read is TGCGCCAGCAGCTTGGAGGGTGTTACGAACACTGAA. The complete variable domain, with remaining parts taken from reference TRBV5-1 and TRBJ1-1, reads KAGVTQTPRYLIKTRGQQVTLSCSPISGHRSVSWYQQTPGQGLQFLFEYFSETQRNKGNFPGRFSGRQFSNSRSEMNVSTLELGDSALYLCASSLEGVTNTEAFFGQGTRLTVV.

The CDR3 reads CASGQGRDEKLFF. CDR3 bases read: TGCGCCAGCGGACAGGGCCGTGATGAAAAA. The J gene is TRBJ1-4, the V gene TRBV10-2; 8 bases fit TRBD1. From the germline J gene comes the end of the CDR3, since the read stops 3 residues before it. This CDR3 is 13 amino acids long. J was trimmed by 6 bases and V by 8 bases; bases with no gene match: 5. Looked up from germline, CDR1 is WSHSY and CDR2 is SAAADI.

The sample holds many counts of this clone. The read comes to an end 3 residues before the CDR3 does, leaving the germline J gene to fill in the end. This rearrangement joins TRBV19 to TRBJ1-1; D is possibly TRBD1 (5 bases). This CDR3 spans 14 amino acids. CDR1 LNHDA and CDR2 SQIVND come from the germline V gene (reference sequence). The CDR3 sequence is CASSIYEGRGEAFF. Incomplete CDR3 DNA: TGTGCCAGTAGTATTTACGAGGGAAGGGGAGAA.

CDR3 residues: CAWSSSPLAKNIYTF. The covered CDR3 bases are TGTGCCTGGAGTAGTTCACCCTTAGCCAAAAACATC. The chain is built from TRBV30 and TRBJ1-2; D is ambiguous. Coverage ceases 3 residues before the CDR3 finishes, and the germline J gene fills in the end. This CDR3 region has 15 residues. The V gene's germline CDR1 is GTSNPN and CDR2 SVGIG (reference sequence).

This clone was picked up many times. The sequence runs out 3 residues before the end of the CDR3; the remainder is reconstructed from the germline J gene. The chain employs TRBV18 and TRBJ2-1; 8 bases fit TRBD1. CDR1 is KGHSH and CDR2 is LQKENI in the germline V gene. The length of the CDR3 is 14 residues. With 3 bases clipped from V and 8 bases from J, the junction kept 6 bases outside the gene matches. Incomplete CDR3 DNA: TGTGCCAGCTCACCGAACAGGGGGGACGATGAG. Its protein is CASSPNRGDDE. The full CDR3 reads CASSPNRGDDEQFF.

This clone has just a few counts. The read halts 3 residues ahead of the CDR3 end, with the missing end drawn from the germline J gene. The V call is TRBV11-2, the J call TRBJ2-7; a weak D match, TRBD2 (6 bases). The germline CDR1 and CDR2 sequences are SGHAT and FQNNGV. Trimming stripped 1 base from V and 4 bases from J, with 11 bases between. The CDR3 extends over 14 amino acids. The CDR3 spells CASSLVSGVYEQYF. The part of the CDR3 DNA that was read is TGTGCCAGCAGCTTAGTCTCGGGGGTTTACGAG.

In this sample, this clone turned up many times. The read halts 3 residues ahead of the CDR3 end, with the missing end drawn from the germline J gene. V and J are TRBV6-1 and TRBJ1-4; D unclear. V lost 3 bases and J lost 5, with 13 bases in between. Germline V gene data show CDR1 as MNHNS and CDR2 as SASEGT. This CDR3 is 15 amino acids long. CDR3 DNA, as far as it was read: TGTGCCAGCAGTGACATGGGCCGGATCAATGAAAAA. Protein sequence: CASSDMGRINEK. The entire CDR3 protein is CASSDMGRINEKLFF.